This T cell receptor (beta chain) was sequenced for a study of cytomegalovirus exposure and HLA in healthy donors (dated by TCRdb to the late 2010s). Background on the whole study: An earlier analysis of roughly 500 of the donors reported more than 250 Gb of sequence data and some 100 million unique TCR beta sequences from about 179 million T cells. Among about 410 genotyped donors of the cohort, an average of roughly 230,000 unique TCR beta nucleotide sequences was sequenced per donor, of which 15% to 20% were non-productive. A few DR-DQ haplotypes were handled as single units for association and clustering because linkage in the cohort was strong. Donor age, sex, ethnicity and CMV serostatus were compiled alongside the repertoire data. The study used immunosequencing to profile the T cell repertoires of around 600 subjects and linked those repertoires to cytomegalovirus serostatus. A later genetic analysis took genome-wide SNP genotypes for about three fifths of the roughly 700 donors and used that subset as a discovery cohort. The study aimed to test whether cataloging public T cell receptors could reveal signatures of past pathogen exposure. In a later analysis, previously published TCR beta repertoires from fewer than 750 donors were re-analyzed and high-resolution HLA genotyping was added so that TCR occurrence patterns could be studied. Among the roughly 380 genotyped donors, approximately 81% belonged to the genetic ancestry cluster associated with self-reported Caucasian donors. The later analysis used no new phenotypic data to find candidate immune exposures, relying instead on TCR beta sequences and their occurrence across donors. To predict cytomegalovirus infection status, the study combined high-throughput TCR immunosequencing, statistical association of individual TCRs with disease status, and machine learning. Typing coverage varied by locus: about 629-640 donors for A, B, C, DRB1 and DQB1; about 520 for DQA1; about 570 for DPA1; approximately 470 for DPB1. In an earlier analysis of over 550 of the donors, high-throughput TCR beta sequencing was used to judge whether each TCR beta V gene segment behaved as functional or pseudogenic. An early release covering roughly 640 HLA-typed donors comprised 250 to 350 gigabases of sequencing data and about 90 million unique TCR sequences. Along with the approximately 650-subject first cohort, a separate validation cohort of over a hundred different subjects was used. Every discovery cohort repertoire had been produced on one sequencing platform. HLA typing included class I and class II loci at four-digit resolution. The full study reports these points: According to a later genetic analysis, donors in an Asian-associated ancestry cluster had fewer N-insertions in productive TCRs than the approximately 710-donor mean. Only TCR beta chains were sequenced in this cohort, and the absence of alpha or paired-chain data limited detectable features. The authors suggested that the approach could potentially be extended to other disease states and immunological phenotypes. V-gene and J-gene trimming of TCR beta chains was associated with a missense DCLRE1C variant in a later genetic analysis, and the association was replicated in an independent cohort. In vitro tests confirmed that a few of the cytomegalovirus-associated TCR beta chains recognize cytomegalovirus antigens. HLA typing was unavailable for some donors at each locus, so association tests used only the typed subset. Roughly 17 rarely observed V segments, including chromosome 9 orphons, were excluded from the earlier analysis of about 500 of the donors because counts were too low. Strong co-occurrence of HLA alleles, especially DR and DQ, made assigning TCR associations to individual alleles difficult. A further reported finding was that TCR beta sequences accurately predicted the HLA-A and HLA-B alleles for most subjects in the first cohort. The classifier was reported to diagnose cytomegalovirus status with high specificity and sensitivity in both the original and validation cohorts. Some IMGT-functional V segments, including TRBV6-2 and TRBV6-3, could not be distinguished by the 87-base-pair reads and were therefore excluded. Most CMV-associated TCR beta chains appeared to be HLA-restricted in a later analysis, and the HLA associations seemed to be driven largely by CMV exposure. Several of the top co-occurrence clusters appeared to be linked to parvovirus B19, influenza, CMV and Epstein-Barr virus, according to a later analysis. Most TCR sequences were observed very rarely across donors, whereas some public TCRs were present in many individuals. Immune exposure information for the cohort was limited to CMV serostatus. In a later analysis, the rate of TCR association differed among HLA loci, with DRB1 alleles having the most associated TCRs and HLA-C alleles having the fewest. Correlated functional status among segregating V segments might reflect linkage disequilibrium, but an unknown experimental factor could not be ruled out. The study gave a list of over 150 TCR beta chains associated with cytomegalovirus. Broadly in line with IMGT annotations, most TCR beta V segments showed up in productive rearrangements about 87% or about 30% of the time in an earlier analysis of several hundred of the donors. Compared with equally common non-associated chains, HLA-associated TCR beta chains in a later analysis were more clonally expanded and had lower generation probabilities. A group of highly shared sequence variants was considered likely to be a technical artifact of the sequencing pipeline. Specific HLA alleles were associated with 15,000 to 20,000 TCR beta sequences at a false discovery rate of 0.05 in a later analysis. Roughly uniform sequencing depth across donors was assumed in presence/absence analyses, although this assumption may not hold.

This clone was observed a handful of times. Its antigen is still unknown. Base qualities are not provided; no much larger clone lies one nucleotide away. The cysteine opens and the phenylalanine closes a CDR3 of 12 amino acids. The sequence is cut down to CDR3 DNA, 36 bases in frame from base 1. The CDR1 and CDR2 encoded by the germline V gene are SGHDT and YYEEEE. The germline ends are 14 bases apart after V is trimmed by 7 bases and J by 6 bases. Library method: the immunoSEQ multiplex PCR assay. A mixture of 60 forward primers for TCR Vbeta segments and 13 reverse primers for TCR Jbeta segments was used in the multiplex PCR. A multiplex PCR assay on genomic DNA amplified the CDR3 region of rearranged TCR beta genes. On the Illumina HiSeq System, the amplified TCR beta libraries were sequenced as 87-base-pair reads. The study's processing was this. A later analysis counted about 80 million unique TCR beta chains across the approximately 700 repertoires, and roughly 9.9 million of these chains were shared by at least two donors. A nearest-neighbor algorithm error-corrected the raw reads and collapsed the reads into unique sequences, merging closely related sequences to remove PCR and sequencing errors. Alignment of CDR3 sequences to IMGT reference sequences was used to assign V, D and J gene segments. For a sequence to be retained, at least a six-nucleotide match to both a V gene segment and a J gene segment was required. A rearrangement was called productive if the CDR3 had no stop codons and remained in frame with V and J, and every other rearrangement was called non-productive. CDR3 was defined by IMGT convention, running from the second conserved V-encoded cysteine to the conserved J-encoded phenylalanine. The earlier analysis of 587 of the donors excluded any sequence lacking an unambiguous match to a single V gene segment. In an earlier analysis of approximately 550 of the donors, V segments were called functional above 56.7% productive rearrangements and were called segregating when the between-donor standard deviation exceeded 5%. A statistical classification framework was built to diagnose cytomegalovirus status from the catalog of TCR beta chain sequences. A later analysis assigned V and J genes by comparing TCR nucleotide sequences with IMGT/GENE-DB human TR gene sequences. In a later analysis, CDR3 sequences and most-parsimonious VDJ recombination scenarios were assigned using the TCRdist pipeline. In a later analysis, every TCR beta chain was defined by the combination of its CDR3 amino acid sequence and its V-gene family, and reads without a unique V-gene family were dropped. As a way to deal with suspected cross-contamination and a sequencing artifact, a later analysis dropped approximately 590 nucleotide sequences that were highly shared and had low generation probability. In a later analysis, a clonal expansion index was calculated for each public chain from normalized within-repertoire ranks of inferred template counts. In a later analysis, generation probabilities were computed with a VDJ recombination model fitted to out-of-frame rearrangements, and the resulting probabilities were checked against IGoR. In a later analysis, TCR-TCR, TCR-HLA and TCR-CMV co-occurrence was scored with hypergeometric tests, and a repertoire-size bias correction was applied to TCR pairs. False discovery rates were estimated in a later analysis by permuting HLA or CMV assignments 20 times. In a later analysis, co-occurring TCRs were grouped using DBSCAN, with TCRdist sequence similarity added in when clustering inside HLA-allele-positive subsets. Repertoires with fewer than 30,000 or more than 120,000 public chains, plus five repertoires with anomalous nucleotide sharing, were excluded from co-occurrence clustering. TCRdb holds this immuneACCESS table with in-frame rearrangements only. Some clones are missing; in checked studies, unresolved V genes explain under half, and the rest has no known cause. The D gene and trimming were derived from the DNA, and the V and J assignments and clone size from that table. The sample has tens of thousands of clones on record, 60% to 85% of them singletons. 4.6% of the sample is taken by the ten largest.

The cohort consisted of approximately 670 healthy bone marrow donors. At the time of sampling, every cohort member was nominally healthy, though immune exposures that went unrecorded were likely present. The donor was CMV seropositive and belonged to the group of 250 to 350 seropositive cohort members. A peripheral blood sample was provided by each donor, and peripheral blood mononuclear cells were used for TCR beta sequencing. The Qiagen DNeasy Blood Extraction Kit was used to extract genomic DNA from the blood cell samples. In this chain, TRBV5-6 is recombined with TRBJ2-7; matching of 5 bases hints at TRBD1 as the D gene. The sequence derives from a woman in her thirties or forties in good health and CMV-seropositive. The sequenced sample consisted of PBMCs. The DNA sequence is as follows: TGTGCCAGCTACAGGACATCTGTCGAGCAGTACTTC. Its product reads: CASYRTSVEQYF.